One T cell receptor beta chain is described in this entry. This sample was included in a study of patients and donors after allogeneic stem cell transplantation. This CDR3 comprises 12 residues. Trimming cost V 0 bases and J 4 bases, with 3 bases left between them. The V gene's germline CDR1 is LNHDA and CDR2 SQIVND (reference sequence). Each CDR3 protein is one row after TCRdb ran MiXCR on the RT-PCR reads. The sample lists about 960,000 distinct CDR3 sequences, 18% occurring once. The rearrangement uses TRBV19 and TRBJ2-5; no clear D. This clonotype originated in a human donor who was either an allogeneic HSCT recipient or a stem cell or donor lymphocyte infusion donor (not recorded which). It is not recorded whose cells these are; they may come from a transplant donor. Sequenced material: blood, either unsorted or a sorted T cell fraction (not recorded which). In DNA, the CDR3 is TGTGCCAGTAGTATAGATCGAGAGACCCAGTACTTC. This encodes CASSIDRETQYF.